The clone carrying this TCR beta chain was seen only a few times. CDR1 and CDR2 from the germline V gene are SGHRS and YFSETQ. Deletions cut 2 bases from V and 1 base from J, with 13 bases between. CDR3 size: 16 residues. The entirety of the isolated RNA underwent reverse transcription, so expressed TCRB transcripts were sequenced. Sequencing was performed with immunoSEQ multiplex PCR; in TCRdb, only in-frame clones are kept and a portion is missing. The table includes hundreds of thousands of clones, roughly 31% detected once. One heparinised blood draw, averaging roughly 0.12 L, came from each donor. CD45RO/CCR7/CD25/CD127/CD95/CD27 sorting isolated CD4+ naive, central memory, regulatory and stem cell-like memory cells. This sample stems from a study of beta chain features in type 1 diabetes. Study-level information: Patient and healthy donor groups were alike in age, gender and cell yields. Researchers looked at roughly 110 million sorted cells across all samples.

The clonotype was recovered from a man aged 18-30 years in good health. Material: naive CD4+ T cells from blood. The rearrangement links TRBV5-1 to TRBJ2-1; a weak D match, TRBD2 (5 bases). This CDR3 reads CASSLAAVPSYNEQFF. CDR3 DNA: TGCGCCAGCAGCTTAGCGGCTGTTCCGTCCTACAATGAGCAGTTCTTC. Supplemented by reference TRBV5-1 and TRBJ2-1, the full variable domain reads KAGVTQTPRYLIKTRGQQVTLSCSPISGHRSVSWYQQTPGQGLQFLFEYFSETQRNKGNFPGRFSGRQFSNSRSEMNVSTLELGDSALYLCASSLAAVPSYNEQFFGPGTRLTVL.